This T cell receptor (beta chain) was sequenced in a study of OX40 agonist ivuxolimab in advanced cancers. Study findings and constraints: The study found that CD8+ T cells averaged more expanded clones than CD4+.

Libraries were prepared by immunoSEQ multiplex PCR; TCRdb keeps only in-frame clonotypes and omits some of them. The profile shows 25,000 to 35,000 clones, approximately 80% of them singletons. A note on this clone: Its antigen remains unidentified.

The CDR3 runs 15 residues. The V segment lost 5 bases and the J segment 5 bases; nucleotides outside the gene matches: 10. Germline V CDR1 and CDR2: MNHEY, SVGAGI. This material consisted of CD4+ or CD8+ T cells sorted from blood, taken in a trial of the OX40 agonist ivuxolimab. The V and J genes are TRBV6-5 and TRBJ1-1; 8 bases align to TRBD1. The TCR sequence derives from an adult with an advanced solid tumor such as melanoma, head and neck, liver or kidney cancer. The CDR3 DNA is TGTGCCAGCAGTCAAACGCAGGGGGCGCGAACTGAAGCTTTCTTT. It translates to CASSQTQGARTEAFF.